This T cell receptor beta chain was identified during a study of OX40 agonist ivuxolimab in advanced cancers. Study-wide background: Three patients, one with hepatocellular carcinoma and two with cutaneous melanoma, achieved partial responses.

Study results and limitations: Expanded clones belonging to CD8+ T cells outnumbered, on average, those of CD4+.

Per the germline V gene, CDR1 is KGHSH and CDR2 is LQKENI. The CDR3 length is 16 residues. Deletions cut 0 bases from V and 0 bases from J, with 9 bases between. Concerning this clone: The antigen is undetermined.

Assay: immunoSEQ multiplex PCR; the TCRdb copy retains only in-frame clones and omits some. The sample lists about 41,000 clones; roughly 82% were seen once. The sequence was collected from an adult with an advanced solid tumor such as melanoma, head and neck, liver or kidney cancer. Material: CD4+ or CD8+ T cells sorted from blood, obtained in a trial of the OX40 agonist ivuxolimab. This chain links TRBV18 with TRBJ2-4; tentative D call: TRBD2 (6 bases). The chain's CDR3 is CASSPPLALAKNIQYF. Here the CDR3 DNA reads TGTGCCAGCTCACCACCGCTAGCGCTAGCCAAAAACATTCAGTACTTC.